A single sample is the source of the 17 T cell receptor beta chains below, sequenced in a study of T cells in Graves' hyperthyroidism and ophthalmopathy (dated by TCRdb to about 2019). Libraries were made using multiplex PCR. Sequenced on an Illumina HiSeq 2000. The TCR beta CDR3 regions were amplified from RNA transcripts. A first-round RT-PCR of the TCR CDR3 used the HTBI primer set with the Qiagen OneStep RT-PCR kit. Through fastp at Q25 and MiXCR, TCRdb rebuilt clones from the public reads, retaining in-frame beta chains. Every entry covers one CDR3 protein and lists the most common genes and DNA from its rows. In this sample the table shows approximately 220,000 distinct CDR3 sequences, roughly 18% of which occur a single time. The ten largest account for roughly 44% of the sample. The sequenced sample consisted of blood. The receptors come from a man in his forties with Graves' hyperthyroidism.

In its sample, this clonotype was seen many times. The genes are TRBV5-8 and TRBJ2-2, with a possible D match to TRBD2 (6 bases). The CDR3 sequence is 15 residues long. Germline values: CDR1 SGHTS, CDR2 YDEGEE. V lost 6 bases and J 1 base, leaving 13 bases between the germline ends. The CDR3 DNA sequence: TGTGCCAGCACCCAAGCGGGCCGGAACACCGGGGAGCTGTTTTTT. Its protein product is CASTQAGRNTGELFF. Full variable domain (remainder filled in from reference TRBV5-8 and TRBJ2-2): EAGVTQSPTHLIKTRGQQATLRCSPISGHTSVYWYQQALGLGLQFLLWYDEGEERNRGNFPPRFSGRQFPNYSSELNVNALELEDSALYLCASTQAGRNTGELFFGEGSRLTVL.

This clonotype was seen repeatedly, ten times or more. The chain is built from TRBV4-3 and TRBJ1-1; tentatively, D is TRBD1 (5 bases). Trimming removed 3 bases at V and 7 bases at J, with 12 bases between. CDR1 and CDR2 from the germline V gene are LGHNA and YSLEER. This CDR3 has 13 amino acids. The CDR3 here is CASSQLGGIEAFF. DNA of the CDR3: TGCGCCAGCAGCCAGCTCGGGGGGATTGAAGCTTTCTTT.

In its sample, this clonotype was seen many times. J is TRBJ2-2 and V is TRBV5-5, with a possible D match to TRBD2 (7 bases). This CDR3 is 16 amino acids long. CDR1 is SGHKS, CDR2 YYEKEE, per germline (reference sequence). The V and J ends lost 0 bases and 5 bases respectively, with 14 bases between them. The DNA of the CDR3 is TGTGCCAGCAGCTTGGCCGGGGGGCAAGGAACCGGGGAGCTGTTTTTT. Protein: CASSLAGGQGTGELFF.

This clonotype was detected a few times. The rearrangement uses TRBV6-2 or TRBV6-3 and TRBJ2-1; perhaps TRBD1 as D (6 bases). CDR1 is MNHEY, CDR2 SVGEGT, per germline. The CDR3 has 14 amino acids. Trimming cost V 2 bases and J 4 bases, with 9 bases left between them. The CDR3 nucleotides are TGTGCCAGCAGTTACGACAGGCAGTACAATGAGCAGTTCTTC. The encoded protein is CASSYDRQYNEQFF.

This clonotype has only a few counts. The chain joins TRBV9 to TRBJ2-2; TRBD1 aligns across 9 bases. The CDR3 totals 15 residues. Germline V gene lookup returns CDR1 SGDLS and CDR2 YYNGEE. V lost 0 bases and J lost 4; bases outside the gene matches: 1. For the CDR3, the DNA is TGTGCCAGCAGCGTAGTACAGGGGGCCACCGGGGAGCTGTTTTTT. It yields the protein CASSVVQGATGELFF.

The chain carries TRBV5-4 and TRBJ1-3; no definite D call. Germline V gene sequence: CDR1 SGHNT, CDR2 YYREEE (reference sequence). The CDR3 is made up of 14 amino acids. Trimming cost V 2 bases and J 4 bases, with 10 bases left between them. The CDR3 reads CASSLGRTGNTIYF. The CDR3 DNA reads TGTGCCAGCAGCTTAGGACGAACCGGAAACACCATATATTTT.

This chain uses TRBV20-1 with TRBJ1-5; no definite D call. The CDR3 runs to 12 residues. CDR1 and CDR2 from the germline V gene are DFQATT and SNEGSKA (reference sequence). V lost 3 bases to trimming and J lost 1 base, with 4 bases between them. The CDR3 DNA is TGCAGTGCTAGGAGGAGCAATCAGCCCCAGCATTTT. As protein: CSARRSNQPQHF.

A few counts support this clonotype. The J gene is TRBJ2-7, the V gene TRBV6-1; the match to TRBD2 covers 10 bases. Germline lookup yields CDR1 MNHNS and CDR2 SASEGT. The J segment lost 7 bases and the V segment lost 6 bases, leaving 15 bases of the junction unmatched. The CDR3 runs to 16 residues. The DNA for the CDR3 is TGTGCCAGCAGCCCCCAGAGTCTAGCGGGGGTAAGGGAGCAGTACTTC. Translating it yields CASSPQSLAGVREQYF.

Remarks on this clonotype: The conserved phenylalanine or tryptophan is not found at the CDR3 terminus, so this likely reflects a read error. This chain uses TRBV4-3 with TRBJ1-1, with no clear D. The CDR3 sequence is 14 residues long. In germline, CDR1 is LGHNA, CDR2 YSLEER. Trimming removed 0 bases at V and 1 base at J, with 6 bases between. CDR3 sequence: CASSQDLGNTEAFL. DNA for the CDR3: TGCGCCAGCAGCCAAGATCTTGGGAACACTGAAGCTTTCCTT.

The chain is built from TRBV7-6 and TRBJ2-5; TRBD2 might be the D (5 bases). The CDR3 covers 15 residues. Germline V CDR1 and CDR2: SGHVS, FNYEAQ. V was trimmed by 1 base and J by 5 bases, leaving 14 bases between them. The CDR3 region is CASSLVSRVRETQYF. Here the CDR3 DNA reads TGTGCCAGCAGCTTAGTATCGAGGGTGAGGGAGACCCAGTACTTC.

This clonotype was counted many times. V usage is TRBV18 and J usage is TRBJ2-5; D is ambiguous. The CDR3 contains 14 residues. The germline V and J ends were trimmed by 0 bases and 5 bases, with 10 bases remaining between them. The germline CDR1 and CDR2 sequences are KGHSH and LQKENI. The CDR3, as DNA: TGTGCCAGCTCACCACCGGTTGCGCGGGAGACCCAGTACTTC. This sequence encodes CASSPPVARETQYF.

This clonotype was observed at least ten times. In DNA form, the CDR3 reads TGTGCCAGCAGTTTATTGGGGGCGAGTGAAAAACTGTTTTTT. Its protein product is CASSLLGASEKLFF. The chain is built from TRBV28 and TRBJ1-4, with a weak D call TRBD1 (6 bases). The CDR3 loop spans 14 amino acids. Germline V gene lookup returns CDR1 MDHEN and CDR2 SYDVKM. Trimming took off 1 base at V and 7 bases at J, with 10 bases between the two ends. Filled out from reference TRBV28 and TRBJ1-4, the complete variable domain reads DVKVTQSSRYLVKRTGEKVFLECVQDMDHENMFWYRQDPGLGLRLIYFSYDVKMKEKGDIPEGYSVSREKKERFSLILESASTNQTSMYLCASSLLGASEKLFFGSGTQLSVL.

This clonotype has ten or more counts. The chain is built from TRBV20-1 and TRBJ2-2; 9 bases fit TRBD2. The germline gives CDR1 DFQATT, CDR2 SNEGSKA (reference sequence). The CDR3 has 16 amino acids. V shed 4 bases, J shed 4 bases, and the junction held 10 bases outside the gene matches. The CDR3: CSAKRGSGGSTGELFF. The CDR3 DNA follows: TGCAGTGCTAAAAGGGGGAGCGGGGGGAGCACCGGGGAGCTGTTTTTT.

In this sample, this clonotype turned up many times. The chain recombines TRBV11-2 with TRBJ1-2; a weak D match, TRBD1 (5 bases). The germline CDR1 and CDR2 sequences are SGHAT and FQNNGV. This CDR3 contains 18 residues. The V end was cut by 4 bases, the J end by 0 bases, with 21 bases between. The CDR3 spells CASSSRLMRGRSNYGYTF. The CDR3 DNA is TGTGCCAGCAGCTCCCGACTAATGCGGGGGAGGTCTAACTATGGCTACACCTTC.

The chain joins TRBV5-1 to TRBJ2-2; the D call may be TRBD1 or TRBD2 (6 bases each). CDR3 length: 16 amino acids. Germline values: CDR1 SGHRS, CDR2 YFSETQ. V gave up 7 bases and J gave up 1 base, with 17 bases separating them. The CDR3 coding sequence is TGCGCCAGCGGGGCCCTGGAGGGGGTGAACACCGGGGAGCTGTTTTTT. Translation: CASGALEGVNTGELFF.

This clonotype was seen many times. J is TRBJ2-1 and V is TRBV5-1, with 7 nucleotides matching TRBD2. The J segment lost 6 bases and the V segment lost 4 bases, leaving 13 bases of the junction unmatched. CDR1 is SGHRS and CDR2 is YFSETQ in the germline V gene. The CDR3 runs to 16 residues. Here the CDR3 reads CASSAPLAGVPNEQFF. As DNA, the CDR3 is TGCGCCAGCAGCGCCCCACTCGCGGGGGTACCCAATGAGCAGTTCTTC.

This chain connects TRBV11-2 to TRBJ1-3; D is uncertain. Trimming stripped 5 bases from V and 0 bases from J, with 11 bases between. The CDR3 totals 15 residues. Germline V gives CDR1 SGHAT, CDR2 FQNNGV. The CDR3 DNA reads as TGTGCCAGCAGCCTCCGACTGGGCTCTGGAAACACCATATATTTT. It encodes CASSLRLGSGNTIYF.